This T cell receptor beta chain was found in a study of T cells in narcolepsy. For the study at large: Enrolled donors included narcolepsy type 1 or type 2 patients and healthy controls. Study observations and caveats: Autoreactive clonotypes reportedly recurred in blood of same and different patients, not controls. Autoreactive HCRT-specific and TRIB2-specific clonotypes were marked in same-patient CSF-versus-blood CD4+ comparisons. In some patient and control memory CD4+ samples, autoreactive clones were absent.

Details on this clone: Its matching antigen is unknown.

The CDR3 extends over 13 amino acids. Germline lookup yields CDR1 KGHSH and CDR2 LQKENI. Trimming removed 10 bases from V and 5 bases from J, with 14 bases in between. Libraries were prepared by immunoSEQ multiplex PCR; TCRdb keeps only in-frame clonotypes and omits some of them. Altogether around 20,000 clones are present, roughly four fifths being singletons, with the ten largest covering under 2%. This clonotype was obtained from a human donor in good health. Sequencing was performed on memory (CD45RA-) CD4+ T cells from blood. The chain couples TRBV18 to TRBJ1-4; D not certain. The CDR3: CATKMGRNEKLFF. CDR3 sequence (DNA): TGTGCCACCAAAATGGGAAGGAATGAAAAACTGTTTTTT. The whole variable domain, filled in from reference TRBV18 and TRBJ1-4, reads NAGVMQNPRHLVRRRGQEARLRCSPMKGHSHVYWYRQLPEEGLKFMVYLQKENIIDESGMPKERFSAEFPKEGPSILRIQQVVRGDSAAYFCATKMGRNEKLFFGSGTQLSVL.